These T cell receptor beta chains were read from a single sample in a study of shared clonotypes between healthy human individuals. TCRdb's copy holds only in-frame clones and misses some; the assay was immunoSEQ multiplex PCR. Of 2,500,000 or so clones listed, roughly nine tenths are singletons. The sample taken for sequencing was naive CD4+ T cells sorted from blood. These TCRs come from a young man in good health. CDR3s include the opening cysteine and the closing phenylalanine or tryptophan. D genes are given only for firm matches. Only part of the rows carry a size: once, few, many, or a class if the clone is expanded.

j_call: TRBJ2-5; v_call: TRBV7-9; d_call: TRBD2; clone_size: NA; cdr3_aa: CASSLSGGVETQYF; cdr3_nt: TGTGCCAGCAGCCTTAGCGGGGGTGTCGAGACCCAGTACTTC
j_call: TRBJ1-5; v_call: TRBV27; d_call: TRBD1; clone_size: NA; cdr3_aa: CASSLQGVGQPQHF; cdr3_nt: TGTGCCAGCAGTTTACAGGGGGTGGGGCAGCCCCAGCATTTT
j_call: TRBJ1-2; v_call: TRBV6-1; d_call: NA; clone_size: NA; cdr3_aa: CASSQPLYGYTF; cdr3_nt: TGTGCCAGCAGTCAGCCTTTATATGGCTACACCTTC
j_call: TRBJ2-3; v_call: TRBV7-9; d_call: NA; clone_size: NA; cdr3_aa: CASSLYSTDTQYF; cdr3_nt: TGTGCCAGCAGCCTCTATAGCACAGATACGCAGTATTTT
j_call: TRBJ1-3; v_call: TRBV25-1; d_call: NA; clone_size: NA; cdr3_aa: CASSDDSLYGNTIYF; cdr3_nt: TGTGCCAGCAGTGATGACAGTTTATACGGAAACACCATATATTTT
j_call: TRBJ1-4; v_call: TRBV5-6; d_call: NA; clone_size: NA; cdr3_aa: CASSLGGWYPTNEKLFF; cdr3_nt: TGTGCCAGCAGCTTGGGTGGTTGGTACCCCACTAATGAAAAACTGTTTTTT
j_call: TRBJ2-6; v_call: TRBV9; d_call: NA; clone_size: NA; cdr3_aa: CASSLGAGANVLTF; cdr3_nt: TGTGCCAGCAGCTTAGGGGCTGGGGCCAACGTCCTGACTTTC
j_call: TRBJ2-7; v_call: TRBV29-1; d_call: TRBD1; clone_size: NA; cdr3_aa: CSVCLGRGHGEQYF; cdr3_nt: TGCAGCGTTTGTTTAGGCAGGGGGCACGGCGAGCAGTACTTC
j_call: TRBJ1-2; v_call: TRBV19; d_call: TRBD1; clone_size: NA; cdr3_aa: CASSSRTGGNGYTF; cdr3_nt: TGTGCCAGTAGTTCAAGGACAGGGGGGAATGGCTACACCTTC
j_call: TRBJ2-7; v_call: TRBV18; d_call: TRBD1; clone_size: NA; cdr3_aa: CASSPTGDVYYEQYF; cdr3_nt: TGTGCCAGCTCACCGACAGGGGACGTTTACTACGAGCAGTACTTC
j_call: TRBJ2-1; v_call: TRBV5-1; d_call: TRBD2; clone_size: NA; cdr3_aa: CASSPLAGGSYGEQFF; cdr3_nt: TGCGCCAGCAGCCCGTTAGCGGGAGGATCGTATGGTGAGCAGTTCTTC
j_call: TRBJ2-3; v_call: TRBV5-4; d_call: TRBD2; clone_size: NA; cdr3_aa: CASSFPGLAGRADTQYF; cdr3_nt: TGTGCCAGCAGCTTCCCCGGGCTAGCGGGAAGGGCAGATACGCAGTATTTT
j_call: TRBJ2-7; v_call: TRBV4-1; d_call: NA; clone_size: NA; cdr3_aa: CASSTDFSYEQYF; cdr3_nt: TGCGCCAGCAGCACAGATTTTTCCTACGAGCAGTACTTC
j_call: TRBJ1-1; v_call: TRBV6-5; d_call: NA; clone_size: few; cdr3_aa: CASSYFANTEAFF; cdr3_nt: TGTGCCAGCAGTTACTTTGCTAACACTGAAGCTTTCTTT
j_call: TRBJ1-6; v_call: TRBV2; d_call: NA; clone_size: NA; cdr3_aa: CASVLQSSYNSPLHF; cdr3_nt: TGTGCCAGCGTCTTGCAGAGCTCCTATAATTCACCCCTCCACTTT
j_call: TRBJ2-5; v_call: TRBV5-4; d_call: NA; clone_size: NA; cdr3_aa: CASSLLGGGDQETQYF; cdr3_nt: TGTGCCAGCAGCTTGCTGGGCGGAGGGGATCAAGAGACCCAGTACTTC
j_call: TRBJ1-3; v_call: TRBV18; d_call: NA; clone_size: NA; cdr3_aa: CASHGTSGNTIYF; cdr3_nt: TGTGCCAGCCACGGGACCTCTGGAAACACCATATATTTT
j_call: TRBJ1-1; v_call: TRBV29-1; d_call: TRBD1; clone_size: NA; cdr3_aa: CSVAGQPNTEAFF; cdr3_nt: TGCAGCGTAGCGGGACAGCCAAACACTGAAGCTTTCTTT